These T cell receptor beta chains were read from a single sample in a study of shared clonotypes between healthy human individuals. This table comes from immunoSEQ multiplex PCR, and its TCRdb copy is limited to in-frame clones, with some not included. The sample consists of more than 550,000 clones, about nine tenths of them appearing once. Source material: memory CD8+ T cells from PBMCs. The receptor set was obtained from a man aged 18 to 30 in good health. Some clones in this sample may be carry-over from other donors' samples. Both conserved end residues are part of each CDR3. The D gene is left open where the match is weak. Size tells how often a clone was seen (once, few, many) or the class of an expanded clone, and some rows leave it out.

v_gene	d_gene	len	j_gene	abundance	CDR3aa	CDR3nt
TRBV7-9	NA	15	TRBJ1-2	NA	CASSQGAGAFYGYTF	TGTGCCAGCAGCCAGGGCGCCGGGGCCTTCTATGGCTACACCTTC
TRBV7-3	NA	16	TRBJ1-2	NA	CASSLTGSGLQYGYTF	TGTGCCAGCAGCTTAACGGGAAGCGGGCTCCAATATGGCTACACCTTC
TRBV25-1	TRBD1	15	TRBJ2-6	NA	CASSHRGLGANVLTF	TGTGCCAGCAGCCACAGGGGGCTTGGGGCCAACGTCCTGACTTTC
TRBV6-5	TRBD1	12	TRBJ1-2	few	CASSGDSWSYTF	TGTGCCAGCAGTGGGGACAGTTGGAGCTACACCTTC
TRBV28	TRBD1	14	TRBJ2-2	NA	CASSRTGGDGELFF	TGTGCCAGCAGTCGGACAGGGGGGGACGGGGAGCTGTTTTTT
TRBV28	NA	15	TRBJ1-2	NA	CASSVTYGFLYGYTF	TGTGCCAGCAGTGTAACTTATGGATTTCTCTATGGCTACACCTTC
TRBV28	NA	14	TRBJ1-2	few	CASRLPIQGRGYTF	TGTGCCAGCAGGCTACCGATACAGGGCCGGGGCTACACCTTC
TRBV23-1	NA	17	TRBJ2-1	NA	CASSHQSGRSSYNEQFF	TGCGCCAGCAGTCATCAATCGGGACGGAGCTCCTACAATGAGCAGTTCTTC
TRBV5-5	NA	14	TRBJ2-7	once	CASSLSAGAYEQYF	TGTGCCAGCAGCTTGTCGGCAGGGGCCTACGAGCAGTACTTC
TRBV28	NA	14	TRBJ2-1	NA	CASSRPWRYNEQFF	TGTGCCAGCAGTCGACCTTGGAGATACAATGAGCAGTTCTTC
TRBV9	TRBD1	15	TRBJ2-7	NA	CASSARDRGGHEQYF	TGTGCCAGCAGCGCCCGGGACAGGGGAGGACACGAGCAGTACTTC
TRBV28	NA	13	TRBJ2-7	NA	CASTPGLNYEQYF	TGTGCCAGCACCCCGGGACTCAACTACGAGCAGTACTTC
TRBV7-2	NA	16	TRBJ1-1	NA	CASSLAVYAMNTEAFF	TGTGCCAGCAGCTTAGCAGTCTATGCCATGAACACTGAAGCTTTCTTT
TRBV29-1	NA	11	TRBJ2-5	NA	CSVDDPGTQYF	TGCAGCGTTGACGACCCAGGGACCCAGTACTTC
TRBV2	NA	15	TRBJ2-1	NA	CASSETRGAQNEQFF	TGTGCCAGCAGTGAAACCAGAGGTGCACAAAATGAGCAGTTCTTC
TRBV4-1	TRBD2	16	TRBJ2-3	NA	CASSQVGSGSADTQYF	TGCGCCAGCAGCCAAGTCGGTAGCGGGAGCGCAGATACGCAGTATTTT
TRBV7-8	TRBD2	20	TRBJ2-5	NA	CASSLAHGMGREGPRETQYF	TGTGCCAGCAGCTTAGCGCATGGGATGGGGCGGGAGGGCCCTCGGGAGACCCAGTACTTC
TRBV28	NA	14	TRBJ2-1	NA	CASSRPWGRDEQFF	TGTGCCAGCAGTAGGCCCTGGGGGAGAGACGAGCAGTTCTTC
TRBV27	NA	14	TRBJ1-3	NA	CASSLAGSGNTIYF	TGTGCCAGCAGTTTAGCGGGGTCTGGAAACACCATATATTTT
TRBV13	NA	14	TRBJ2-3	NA	CASRKGLRTDTQYF	TGTGCCAGCAGAAAAGGGCTCCGCACAGATACGCAGTATTTT
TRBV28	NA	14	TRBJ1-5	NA	CASSFWAGNQPQHF	TGTGCCAGCAGTTTTTGGGCGGGCAATCAGCCCCAGCATTTT
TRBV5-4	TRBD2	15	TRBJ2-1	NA	CASSTRTSGYNEQFF	TGTGCCAGCAGCACGCGGACTAGCGGGTACAATGAGCAGTTCTTC
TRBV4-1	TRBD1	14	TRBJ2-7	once	CASSQVDRAYEQYF	TGCGCCAGCAGCCAAGTAGACAGGGCCTACGAGCAGTACTTC
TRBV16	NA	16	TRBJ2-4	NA	CASSQSLAEVKNIQYF	TGTGCCAGCAGCCAATCTTTAGCGGAGGTCAAAAACATTCAGTACTTC
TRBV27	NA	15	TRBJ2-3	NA	CASSLQLAGTDTQYF	TGTGCCAGCAGTTTACAACTAGCCGGCACAGATACGCAGTATTTT
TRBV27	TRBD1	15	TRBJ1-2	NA	CASSSYRGLDYGYTF	TGTGCCAGCAGTTCGTACAGGGGCTTAGACTATGGCTACACCTTC
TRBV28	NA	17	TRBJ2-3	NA	CASSLVSGSSLTDTQYF	TGTGCCAGCAGTTTAGTATCGGGTTCGTCGCTCACAGATACGCAGTATTTT
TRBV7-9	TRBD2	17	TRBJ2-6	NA	CASSAAGGVLGANVLTF	TGTGCCAGCAGCGCAGCGGGGGGAGTGCTCGGGGCCAACGTCCTGACTTTC
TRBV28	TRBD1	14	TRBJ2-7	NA	CASSIRTGSYEQYF	TGTGCCAGCAGTATCAGGACAGGGTCCTACGAGCAGTACTTC
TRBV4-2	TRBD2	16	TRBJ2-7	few	CASSLTSGWPSHEQYF	TGTGCCAGCAGCCTCACTAGCGGCTGGCCCTCCCACGAGCAGTACTTC
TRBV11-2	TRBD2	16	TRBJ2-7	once	CASSTLFSGSSYEQYF	TGTGCCAGCAGCACCCTATTTAGCGGGTCATCCTACGAGCAGTACTTC
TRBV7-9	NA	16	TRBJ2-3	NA	CASSLSAGTSTDTQYF	TGTGCCAGCAGCTTATCGGCGGGGACTAGCACAGATACGCAGTATTTT
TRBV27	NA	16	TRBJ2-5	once	CASKPFWYESQETQYF	TGTGCCAGCAAACCTTTCTGGTATGAAAGCCAAGAGACCCAGTACTTC
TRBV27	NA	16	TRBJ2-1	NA	CASSSHPYRGYNEQFF	TGTGCCAGCAGTTCACACCCCTACCGGGGGTACAATGAGCAGTTCTTC
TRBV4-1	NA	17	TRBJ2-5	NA	CASSQEGGRGIQETQYF	TGCGCCAGCAGCCAAGAAGGGGGGCGGGGGATTCAAGAGACCCAGTACTTC
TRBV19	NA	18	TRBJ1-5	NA	CASTRTPGRVGTNQPQHF	TGTGCCAGTACCCGGACCCCCGGACGGGTGGGTACCAATCAGCCCCAGCATTTT
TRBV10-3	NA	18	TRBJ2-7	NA	CAISESGHRDGDTYEQYF	TGTGCCATCAGTGAGTCGGGACACCGGGACGGGGATACCTACGAGCAGTACTTC
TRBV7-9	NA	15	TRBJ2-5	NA	CASSLRVGAEETQYF	TGTGCCAGCAGCTTAAGGGTGGGGGCAGAAGAGACCCAGTACTTC
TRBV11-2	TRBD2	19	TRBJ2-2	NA	CASSPGRGSGRAETGELFF	TGTGCCAGCAGCCCCGGGAGGGGTAGCGGGAGGGCCGAGACAGGGGAGCTGTTTTTT
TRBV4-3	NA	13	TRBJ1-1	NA	CASSLKQSTEAFF	TGCGCCAGCAGCCTCAAACAGAGCACTGAAGCTTTCTTT
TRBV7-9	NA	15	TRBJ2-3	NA	CASSNWRQDPWQQYF	TGTGCCAGCAGCAATTGGAGACAGGACCCCTGGCAGCAGTATTTT
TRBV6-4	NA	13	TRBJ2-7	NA	CASSVSWGSEQYF	TGTGCCAGCAGTGTTTCTTGGGGAAGCGAGCAGTACTTC